This T cell receptor (beta chain) originates from a study of OX40 agonist ivuxolimab in advanced cancers. Whole-study context: Checkpoint inhibitors had been given previously to under 50% of patients.

Study-wide points: Partial responders at 0.1-3.0 mg/kg had among the lowest clonal expansion. The average count of expanded clones was higher among CD8+ T cells than among CD4+. Nonresponders included some who also had low normalized T-cell clonal expansion.

This CDR3 has 15 residues. Per germline, CDR1 SGHTA and CDR2 FQGTGA. Deletions cut 7 bases from V and 5 bases from J, with 20 bases between. TCRdb keeps only in-frame clones here, not all; method: immunoSEQ multiplex PCR. The table records about 100,000 clones, around 93% of them present only once. A note on this clone: Antigen: not known.

The rearrangement links TRBV7-3 to TRBJ2-5, with D perhaps matching TRBD2 (5 bases). Source: CD4+ or CD8+ T cells sorted from blood, taken in a trial of the OX40 agonist ivuxolimab. The source is an adult with an advanced solid tumor such as melanoma, head and neck, liver or kidney cancer. CDR3 protein: CASTSGITPGETQYF. CDR3 DNA sequence: TGTGCCAGCACCTCGGGGATCACGCCGGGGGAGACCCAGTACTTC.